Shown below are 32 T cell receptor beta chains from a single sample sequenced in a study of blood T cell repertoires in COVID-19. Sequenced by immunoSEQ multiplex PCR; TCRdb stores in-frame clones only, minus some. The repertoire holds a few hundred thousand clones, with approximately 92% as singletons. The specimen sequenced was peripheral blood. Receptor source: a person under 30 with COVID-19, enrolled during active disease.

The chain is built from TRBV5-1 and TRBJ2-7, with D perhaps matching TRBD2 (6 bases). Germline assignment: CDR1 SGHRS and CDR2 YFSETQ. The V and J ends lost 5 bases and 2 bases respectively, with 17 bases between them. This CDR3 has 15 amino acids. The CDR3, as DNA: TGCGCCAGCAGTATAGCTAGCGCGGGAACCTACGAGCAGTACTTC. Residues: CASSIASAGTYEQYF. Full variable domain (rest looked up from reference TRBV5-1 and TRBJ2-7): KAGVTQTPRYLIKTRGQQVTLSCSPISGHRSVSWYQQTPGQGLQFLFEYFSETQRNKGNFPGRFSGRQFSNSRSEMNVSTLELGDSALYLCASSIASAGTYEQYFGPGTRLTVT.

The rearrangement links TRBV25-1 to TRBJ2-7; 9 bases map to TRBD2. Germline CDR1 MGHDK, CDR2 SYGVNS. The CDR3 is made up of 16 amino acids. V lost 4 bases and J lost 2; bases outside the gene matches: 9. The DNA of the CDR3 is TGTGCCAGCAGTGTGGGTAGCGGGAGCTTTACCTACGAGCAGTACTTC. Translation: CASSVGSGSFTYEQYF.

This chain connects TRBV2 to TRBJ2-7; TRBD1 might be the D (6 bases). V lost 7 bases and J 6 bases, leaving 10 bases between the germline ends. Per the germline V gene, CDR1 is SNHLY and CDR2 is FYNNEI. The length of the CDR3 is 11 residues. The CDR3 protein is CASNPGAEQYF. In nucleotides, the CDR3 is TGTGCCAGCAACCCAGGGGCCGAGCAGTACTTC.

CDR3 sequence: CASRRYRIQDYGYTF. The CDR3 coding sequence is TGTGCCAGCAGGAGATACAGGATCCAAGACTATGGCTACACCTTC. This sequence joins TRBV2 and TRBJ1-2, with a weak D call TRBD1 (5 bases). CDR1 SNHLY and CDR2 FYNNEI come from the germline V gene. V lost 6 bases and J 3 bases, leaving 17 bases between the germline ends. The CDR3 totals 15 residues.

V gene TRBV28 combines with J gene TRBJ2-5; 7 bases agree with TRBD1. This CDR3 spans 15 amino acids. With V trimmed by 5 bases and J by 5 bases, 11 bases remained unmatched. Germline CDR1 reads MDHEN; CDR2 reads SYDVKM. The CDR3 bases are TGTGCCAGCAGTGCGAGGGACAGCCAGTTTGAGACCCAGTACTTC. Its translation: CASSARDSQFETQYF.

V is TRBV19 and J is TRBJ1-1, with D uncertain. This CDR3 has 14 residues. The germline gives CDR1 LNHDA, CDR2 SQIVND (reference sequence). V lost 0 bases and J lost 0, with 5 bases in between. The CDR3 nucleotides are TGTGCCAGTAGTATAGACCAGGTGAACACTGAAGCTTTCTTT. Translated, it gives CASSIDQVNTEAFF.

CDR3 sequence: CSARGTSGYTF. In DNA form, the CDR3 reads TGCAGTGCTAGAGGAACGAGTGGCTACACCTTC. J is TRBJ1-2 and V is TRBV20-1; D remains unclear. V dropped 1 base and J dropped 7 bases, with 7 bases sitting between them. Germline lookup yields CDR1 DFQATT and CDR2 SNEGSKA (reference sequence). This CDR3 contains 11 residues.

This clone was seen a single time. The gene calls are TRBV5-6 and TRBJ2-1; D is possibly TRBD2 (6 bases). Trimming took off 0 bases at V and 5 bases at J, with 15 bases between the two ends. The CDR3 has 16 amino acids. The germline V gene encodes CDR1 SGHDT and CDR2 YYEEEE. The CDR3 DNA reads TGTGCCAGCAGCTTGGTTCGGGGGAGTTGGAACAATGAGCAGTTCTTC. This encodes CASSLVRGSWNNEQFF.

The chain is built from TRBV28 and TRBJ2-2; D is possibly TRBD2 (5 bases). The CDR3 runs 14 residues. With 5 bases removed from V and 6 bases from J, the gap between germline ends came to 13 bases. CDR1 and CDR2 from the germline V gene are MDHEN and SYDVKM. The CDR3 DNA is TGTGCCAGCAGTCGCAGCCCGGGGTCCGGGGAGCTGTTTTTT. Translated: CASSRSPGSGELFF.

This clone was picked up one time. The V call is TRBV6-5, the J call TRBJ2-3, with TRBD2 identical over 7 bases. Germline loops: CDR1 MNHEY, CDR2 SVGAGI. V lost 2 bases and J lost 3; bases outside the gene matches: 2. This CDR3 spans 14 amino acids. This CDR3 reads CASSYLGRTDTQYF. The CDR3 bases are TGTGCCAGCAGTTACCTCGGGAGGACAGATACGCAGTATTTT.

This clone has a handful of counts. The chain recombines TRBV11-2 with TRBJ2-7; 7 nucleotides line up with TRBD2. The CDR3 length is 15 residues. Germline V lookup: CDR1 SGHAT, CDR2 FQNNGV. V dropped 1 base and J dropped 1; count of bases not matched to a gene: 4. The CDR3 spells CASSLGLATSYEQYF. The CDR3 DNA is TGTGCCAGCAGCTTAGGACTAGCAACGTCCTACGAGCAGTACTTC.

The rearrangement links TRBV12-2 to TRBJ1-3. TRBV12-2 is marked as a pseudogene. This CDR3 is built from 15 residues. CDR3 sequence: CASRIKRNFGNTIYF. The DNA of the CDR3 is TGTGCAAGTCGCATAAAGAGGAACTTTGGAAACACCATATATTTT.

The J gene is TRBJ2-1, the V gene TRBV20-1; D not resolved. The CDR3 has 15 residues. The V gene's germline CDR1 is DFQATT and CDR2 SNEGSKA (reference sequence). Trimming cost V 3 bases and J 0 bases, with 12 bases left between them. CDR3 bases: TGCAGTGCTAGTAGGTTAGCCAGCTCCTACAATGAGCAGTTCTTC. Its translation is CSASRLASSYNEQFF.

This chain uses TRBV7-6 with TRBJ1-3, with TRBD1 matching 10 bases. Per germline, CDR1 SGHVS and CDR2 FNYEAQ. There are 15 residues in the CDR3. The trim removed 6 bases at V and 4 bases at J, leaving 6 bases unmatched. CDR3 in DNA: TGTGCCAGCAGTCCCCGGGACAGGGGAGGAAACACCATATATTTT. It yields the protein CASSPRDRGGNTIYF.

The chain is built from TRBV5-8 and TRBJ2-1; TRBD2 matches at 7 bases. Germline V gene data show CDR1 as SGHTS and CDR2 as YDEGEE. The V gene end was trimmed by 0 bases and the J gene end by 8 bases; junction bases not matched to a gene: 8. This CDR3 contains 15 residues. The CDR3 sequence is CASSLAGGRGDEQFF. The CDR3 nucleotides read TGTGCCAGCAGCTTGGCTGGCGGGAGAGGCGATGAGCAGTTCTTC.

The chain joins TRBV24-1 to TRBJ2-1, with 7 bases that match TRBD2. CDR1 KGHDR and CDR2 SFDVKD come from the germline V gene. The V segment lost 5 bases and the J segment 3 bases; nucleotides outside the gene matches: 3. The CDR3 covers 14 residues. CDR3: CATSGSGDYNEQFF. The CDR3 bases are TGTGCCACCAGTGGGAGCGGGGACTACAATGAGCAGTTCTTC.

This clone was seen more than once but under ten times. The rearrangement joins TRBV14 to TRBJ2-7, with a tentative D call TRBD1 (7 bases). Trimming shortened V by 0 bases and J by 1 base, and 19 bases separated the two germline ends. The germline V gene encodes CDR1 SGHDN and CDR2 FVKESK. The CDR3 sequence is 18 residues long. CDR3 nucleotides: TGTGCCAGCAGCCAAGATCAGGGGGGTGCTCCCCCTTCCTACGAGCAGTACTTC. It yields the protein CASSQDQGGAPPSYEQYF.

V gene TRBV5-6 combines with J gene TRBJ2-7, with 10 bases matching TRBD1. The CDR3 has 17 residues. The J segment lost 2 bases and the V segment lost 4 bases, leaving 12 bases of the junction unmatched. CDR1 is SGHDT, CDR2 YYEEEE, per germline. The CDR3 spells CASSPSFSGTGAYEQYF. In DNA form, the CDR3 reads TGTGCCAGCAGCCCCTCATTTTCGGGGACAGGGGCCTACGAGCAGTACTTC.

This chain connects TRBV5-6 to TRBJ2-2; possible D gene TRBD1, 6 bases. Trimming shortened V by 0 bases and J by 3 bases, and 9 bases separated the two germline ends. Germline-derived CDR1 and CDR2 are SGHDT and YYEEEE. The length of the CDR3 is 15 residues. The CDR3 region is CASSLERGYTGELFF. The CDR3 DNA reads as TGTGCCAGCAGCTTGGAAAGGGGGTACACCGGGGAGCTGTTTTTT.

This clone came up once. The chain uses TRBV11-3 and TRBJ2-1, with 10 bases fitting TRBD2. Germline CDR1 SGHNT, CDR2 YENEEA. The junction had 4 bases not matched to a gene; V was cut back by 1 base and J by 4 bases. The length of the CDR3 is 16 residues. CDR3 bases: TGTGCCAGCAGCTTAGGGGGACTAGCGATATACAATGAGCAGTTCTTC. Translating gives CASSLGGLAIYNEQFF.

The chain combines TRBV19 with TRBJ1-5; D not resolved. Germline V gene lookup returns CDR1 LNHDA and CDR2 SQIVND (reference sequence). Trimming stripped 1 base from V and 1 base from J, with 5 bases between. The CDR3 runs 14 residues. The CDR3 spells CASSIAGSNQPQHF. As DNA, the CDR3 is TGTGCCAGTAGTATAGCAGGAAGCAATCAGCCCCAGCATTTT.

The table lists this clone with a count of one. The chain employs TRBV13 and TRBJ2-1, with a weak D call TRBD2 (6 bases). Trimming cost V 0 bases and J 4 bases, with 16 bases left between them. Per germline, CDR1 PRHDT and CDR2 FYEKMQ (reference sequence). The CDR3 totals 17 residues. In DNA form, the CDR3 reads TGTGCCAGCAGCTTAGGCCGTGGCGGGACCCCTTACAATGAGCAGTTCTTC. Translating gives CASSLGRGGTPYNEQFF.

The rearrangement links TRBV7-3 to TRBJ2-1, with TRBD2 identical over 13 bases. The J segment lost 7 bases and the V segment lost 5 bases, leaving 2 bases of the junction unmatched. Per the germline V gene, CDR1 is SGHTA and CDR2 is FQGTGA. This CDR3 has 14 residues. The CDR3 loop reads CASSRTSGSNEQFF. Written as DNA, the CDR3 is TGTGCCAGCAGCCGGACTAGCGGGAGTAATGAGCAGTTCTTC.

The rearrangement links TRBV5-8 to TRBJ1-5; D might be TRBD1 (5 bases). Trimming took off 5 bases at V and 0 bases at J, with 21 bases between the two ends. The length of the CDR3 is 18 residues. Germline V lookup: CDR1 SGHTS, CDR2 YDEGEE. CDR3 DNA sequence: TGTGCCAGCAGGCGGGGGAATTCGGCAATAGATAGCAATCAGCCCCAGCATTTT. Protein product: CASRRGNSAIDSNQPQHF.

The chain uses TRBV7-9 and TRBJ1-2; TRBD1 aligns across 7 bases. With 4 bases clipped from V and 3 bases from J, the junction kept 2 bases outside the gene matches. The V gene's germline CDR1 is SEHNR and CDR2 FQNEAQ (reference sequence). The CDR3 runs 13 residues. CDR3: CASSWDSYYGYTF. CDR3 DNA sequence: TGTGCCAGCAGCTGGGACAGCTACTATGGCTACACCTTC.

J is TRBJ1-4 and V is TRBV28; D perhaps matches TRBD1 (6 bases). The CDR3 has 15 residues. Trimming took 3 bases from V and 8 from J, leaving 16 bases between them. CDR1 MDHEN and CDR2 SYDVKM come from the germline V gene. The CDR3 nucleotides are TGTGCCAGCAGTTTCCTCGCAGGGGTAAAAGAAAAACTGTTTTTT. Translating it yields CASSFLAGVKEKLFF.

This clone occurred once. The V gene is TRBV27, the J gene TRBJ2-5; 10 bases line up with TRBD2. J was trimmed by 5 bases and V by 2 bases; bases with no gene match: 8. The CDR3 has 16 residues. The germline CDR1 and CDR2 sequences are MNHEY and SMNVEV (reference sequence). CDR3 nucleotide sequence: TGTGCCAGCAGTTTAGCTAGCGGGAGAAGAAGGGAGACCCAGTACTTC. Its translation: CASSLASGRRRETQYF.

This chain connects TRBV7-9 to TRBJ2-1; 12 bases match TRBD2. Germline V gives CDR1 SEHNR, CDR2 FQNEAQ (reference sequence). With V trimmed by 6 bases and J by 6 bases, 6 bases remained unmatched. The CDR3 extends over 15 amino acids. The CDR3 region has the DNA TGTGCCAGCAGTCTACTAGCGGGAGGTATCAATGAGCAGTTCTTC. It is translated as CASSLLAGGINEQFF.

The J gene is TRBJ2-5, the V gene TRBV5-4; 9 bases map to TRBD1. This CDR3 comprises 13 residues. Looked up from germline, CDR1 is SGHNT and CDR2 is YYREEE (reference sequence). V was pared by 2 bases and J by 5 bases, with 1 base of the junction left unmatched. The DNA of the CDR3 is TGTGCCAGCAGCTTAGACAGGGGGGAGACCCAGTACTTC. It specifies CASSLDRGETQYF.

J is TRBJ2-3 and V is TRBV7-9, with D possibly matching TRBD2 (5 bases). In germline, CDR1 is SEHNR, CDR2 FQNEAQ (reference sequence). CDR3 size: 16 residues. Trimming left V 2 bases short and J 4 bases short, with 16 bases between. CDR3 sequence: CASSLWVAGRADTQYF. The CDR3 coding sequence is TGTGCCAGCAGCTTATGGGTTGCCGGGCGGGCAGATACGCAGTATTTT.

For the CDR3, the DNA is TGTGCCAGCATCCATCCGGGGGGGAAAGAGACCCAGTACTTC. It translates to CASIHPGGKETQYF. The chain joins TRBV7-8 to TRBJ2-5; 8 bases line up with TRBD2. V shed 7 bases and J 3 bases; nucleotides not matched to a gene: 7. In germline, CDR1 is SGHVS, CDR2 FQNEAQ. The CDR3 has 14 residues.

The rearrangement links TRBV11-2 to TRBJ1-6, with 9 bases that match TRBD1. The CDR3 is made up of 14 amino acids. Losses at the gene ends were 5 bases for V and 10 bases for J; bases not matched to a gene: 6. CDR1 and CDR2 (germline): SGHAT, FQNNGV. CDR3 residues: CASSGTGLGSPLHF. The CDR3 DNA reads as TGTGCCAGCAGCGGGACAGGGCTAGGGTCACCCCTCCACTTT.